What follows are 9 T cell receptor beta chains derived from one specimen sequenced in a study of graft-versus-host responses after intestinal transplantation. Assay: immunoSEQ multiplex PCR; the TCRdb copy retains only in-frame clones and omits some. The sample carries about 21,000 clones, about 92% recorded once. The source material was PBMCs, sampled about 9 months after intestinal transplant. The receptors stem from a human patient who received an intestinal transplant, so some T cells may come from the graft donor.

The V and J genes are TRBV27 and TRBJ2-5; D not certain. Germline V gene lookup returns CDR1 MNHEY and CDR2 SMNVEV (reference sequence). The CDR3 spans 13 residues. Trimming pared 3 bases from V and 3 bases from J, leaving 8 bases between. CDR3 sequence (DNA): TGTGCCAGCAGTTTGGGCTGGGAAGAGACCCAGTACTTC. Translated, it gives CASSLGWEETQYF.

This chain links TRBV4-1 with TRBJ1-4; unclear D gene. The CDR3 has 14 residues. Trimming took 3 bases from V and 8 from J, leaving 13 bases between them. Germline CDR1 and CDR2: MGHRA and YSYEKL. The CDR3 protein is CASSHPGLGEKLFF. The CDR3 DNA reads as TGCGCCAGCAGCCATCCGGGATTGGGGGAAAAACTGTTTTTT.

This chain joins TRBV28 and TRBJ1-3; 8 positions match TRBD1. CDR1 is MDHEN and CDR2 is SYDVKM in the germline V gene. V lost 7 bases and J lost 3; bases outside the gene matches: 11. The CDR3 extends over 16 amino acids. CDR3 region: CASKGRQGAYGNTIYF. CDR3 nucleotide sequence: TGTGCCAGCAAGGGTAGGCAGGGGGCTTATGGAAACACCATATATTTT.

The chain is built from TRBV27 and TRBJ1-5; tentative D call: TRBD1 (5 bases). This CDR3 region has 14 residues. Germline CDR1 MNHEY, CDR2 SMNVEV (reference sequence). V lost 2 bases, J lost 0 bases, and 5 bases lay in between. DNA of the CDR3: TGTGCCAGCAGTTTACAGGGTAGCAATCAGCCCCAGCATTTT. The encoded protein is CASSLQGSNQPQHF.

The V call is TRBV15, the J call TRBJ2-7; D gene uncertain. The CDR3 loop spans 12 amino acids. Trimming stripped 1 base from V and 5 bases from J, with 6 bases between. Germline V gene sequence: CDR1 LNHNV, CDR2 YYDKDF (reference sequence). CDR3 DNA: TGTGCCACCAGCAGAGGAGAGAACGAGCAGTACTTC. Translating gives CATSRGENEQYF.

The rearrangement uses TRBV11-2 and TRBJ2-1; D might be TRBD2 (6 bases). V was cut by 5 bases and J by 0 bases, with 17 bases left in between. CDR3 length: 17 amino acids. Germline assignment: CDR1 SGHAT and CDR2 FQNNGV. DNA of the CDR3: TGTGCCAGCAGCCATCGGACTACCGCGAGCTCCTACAATGAGCAGTTCTTC. Residues: CASSHRTTASSYNEQFF. Full variable domain (remainder filled in from reference TRBV11-2 and TRBJ2-1): EAGVAQSPRYKIIEKRQSVAFWCNPISGHATLYWYQQILGQGPKLLIQFQNNGVVDDSQLPKDRFSAERLKGVDSTLKIQPAKLEDSAVYLCASSHRTTASSYNEQFFGPGTRLTVL.

The genes are TRBV7-7 and TRBJ2-3; 7 nucleotides match TRBD2. The CDR3 totals 13 residues. With 3 bases clipped from V and 4 bases from J, the junction kept 1 base outside the gene matches. The germline V gene encodes CDR1 SSHAT and CDR2 FNYEAQ (reference sequence). The CDR3: CASSFTSADTQYF. The CDR3 nucleotides are TGTGCCAGCAGCTTCACTAGCGCAGATACGCAGTATTTT. The complete variable domain, with remaining parts taken from reference TRBV7-7 and TRBJ2-3, reads GAGVSQSPRYKVTKRGQDVTLRCDPISSHATLYWYQQALGQGPEFLTYFNYEAQPDKSGLPSDRFSAERPEGSISTLTIQRTEQRDSAMYRCASSFTSADTQYFGPGTRLTVL.

This chain connects TRBV12-5 to TRBJ1-5, with 9 bases fitting TRBD1. CDR3 length: 16 residues. Trimming cost V 2 bases and J 3 bases; bases outside gene matches: 5. Germline V gives CDR1 LGHNT, CDR2 FRNRAP. The DNA of the CDR3 is TGTGCTAGTGGTTTGCCAGGGACAGGGATCAATCAGCCCCAGCATTTT. It translates to CASGLPGTGINQPQHF.

This sequence joins TRBV7-7 and TRBJ2-2, with 7 positions matching TRBD1. V lost 5 bases, J lost 1 base, and 7 bases stayed unmatched. This CDR3 comprises 16 residues. From germline, CDR1 is SSHAT and CDR2 FNYEAQ (reference sequence). In DNA, the CDR3 is TGTGCCAGCAGCATAGAACAGGGGTTGAACACCGGGGAGCTGTTTTTT. As protein: CASSIEQGLNTGELFF.